This T cell receptor (beta chain) comes out of a study of metastatic and nonmetastatic thyroid tumors. Study at large: From malignant and benign thyroid patients, repertoires in blood and in tumor or nodule tissue were compared. The study's findings and limits: In both blood and tumor samples, TCR beta diversity was reported significantly higher for malignant than benign nodules.

Thyroid surgery was performed in patients who had received no treatment beforehand. The sample holds one count of this clone. The antigen remains undetermined. The CDR3 sequence is 14 residues long. Germline CDR1 and CDR2: SGHRS and YFSETQ. V lost 4 bases and J lost 3, with 13 bases in between. Authors' methods: A classifier for distant metastasis in papillary thyroid cancer was constructed using CDR3 differences observed across clinicopathological groups. TCRdb ran MiXCR on the PCR reads. The authors' filters were not applied to this entry. The sample has under 45,000 clones, around 28% seen once; the top ten hold almost 10%.

V usage is TRBV5-1 and J usage is TRBJ1-2, with D unresolved. The sequence was obtained from a male donor with papillary thyroid cancer or a benign thyroid nodule (not recorded which). Some clones in this sample may be carry-over from other donors' samples. The sequenced sample was blood. The CDR3 DNA follows: TGCGCCAGCAGCCCCACCGGGAGTGACTATGGCTACACCTTC. It yields the protein CASSPTGSDYGYTF.